This section outlines one T cell receptor (beta chain) sequence together with its context. Its antigen remains unidentified. CDR1 and CDR2 from the germline V gene are SQVTM and ANQGSEA. V was shortened by 4 bases and J by 2 bases, with 12 bases between the two germline ends. CDR3 length: 13 residues. The source of the sample is a study of cytomegalovirus exposure and HLA in healthy donors. Turning to the study itself: An analysis done earlier identified some 120 million unique TCR beta sequences from approximately 180 million T cells.

Study-wide results and limits: Earlier findings revealed that most TCR beta V segments proved productive either about 90% or about 30% of the time. In all likelihood, a cluster of highly shared sequence variants was a sequencing artifact.

Primers for the PCR totalled 60 Vbeta and 13 Jbeta. Assay used: immunoSEQ multiplex PCR; TCRdb lists only in-frame clones, some missing. The sample lists around 130,000 clones, around 70% occurring once. The sample comprised PBMCs. The rearrangement links TRBV29-1 to TRBJ2-7; no clear D gene. The TCR sequence derives from a man aged 35 to 55 in good health and CMV-seropositive. Written as DNA, the CDR3 is TGCAGCGTTGTGCAGGCTCAGGCCTACGAGCAGTACTTC. Protein product: CSVVQAQAYEQYF.